This entry concerns a single TCR beta chain. No antigen is known for it. This entry comes from a study of cytomegalovirus exposure and HLA in healthy donors. The CDR3 sequence is 13 residues long. The V end lost 6 bases, the J end lost 6 bases, and 14 bases lay between the germline ends. Germline-derived CDR1 and CDR2 are SGHTA and FQGNSA. Study results and limitations: Of the V segments, some could not be distinguished, including TRBV6-2 and TRBV6-3, and were excluded. Accurate prediction of HLA-A and HLA-B alleles (for most subjects) was reportedly achieved from TCR beta sequences. Later analysis found that TCR beta chains associated with HLA were more clonally expanded than other, equally common chains.

Both 60 Vbeta primers and 13 Jbeta primers went into the PCR. Produced via immunoSEQ multiplex PCR; TCRdb's table is partial and in-frame only. The ten top clones account for 0.7% to 0.8%, within a sample of 150,000 to 200,000 clones. What was sequenced was PBMCs. This TCR came from a woman in her late teens or twenties in good health and CMV-seropositive. J is TRBJ1-2 and V is TRBV7-2; D gene ambiguous. CDR3 in DNA: TGTGCCAGCAGAATTACAAAGATAAATGGCTACACCTTC. Its translation: CASRITKINGYTF.